This T cell receptor (beta chain) was captured by sequencing in a study of blood T cell repertoires in COVID-19. Overall study context: Samples of COVID-19 (acute and convalescent) were obtained from the United States, Italy and Spain. The analysed material was cDNA or gDNA that came from T cells, B-cell-depleted T cells, or PBMCs.

The CDR3 length is 16 residues. With 5 bases clipped from V and 2 bases from J, the junction kept 8 bases outside the gene matches. From germline, CDR1 is SGHAT and CDR2 FQNNGV. The table lists this clone with a few counts. Authors' analysis steps: Estimated nucleated cell counts came from reference gene primer amplification. Generated by immunoSEQ multiplex PCR, the TCRdb table keeps only in-frame clones and is missing some. V, J and clone size are taken as reported in that table, and D and trimming were inferred from the DNA itself. The sample yields 200,000 to 250,000 clones, 80% to 90% seen once. The source material was peripheral blood. V gene TRBV11-2 combines with J gene TRBJ1-3, with 8 bases aligning to TRBD1. This TCR derives from a man younger than 45 with COVID-19, enrolled during active disease. The CDR3 DNA sequence: TGTGCCAGCAGCCCGACAGGGGCGTCGACTGGAAACACCATATATTTT. This translates into CASSPTGASTGNTIYF.